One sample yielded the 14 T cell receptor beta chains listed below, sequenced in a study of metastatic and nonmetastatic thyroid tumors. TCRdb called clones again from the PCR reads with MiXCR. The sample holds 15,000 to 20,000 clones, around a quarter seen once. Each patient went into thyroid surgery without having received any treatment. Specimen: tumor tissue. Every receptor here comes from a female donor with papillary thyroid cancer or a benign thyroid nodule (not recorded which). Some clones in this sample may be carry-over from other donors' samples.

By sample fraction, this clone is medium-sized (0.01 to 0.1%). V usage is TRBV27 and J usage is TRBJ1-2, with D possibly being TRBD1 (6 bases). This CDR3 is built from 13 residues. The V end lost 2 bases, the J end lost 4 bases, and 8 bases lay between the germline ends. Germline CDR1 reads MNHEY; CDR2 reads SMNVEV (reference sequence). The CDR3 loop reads CASSLRGGYGYTF. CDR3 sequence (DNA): TGTGCCAGCAGTTTAAGGGGGGGCTATGGCTACACCTTC.

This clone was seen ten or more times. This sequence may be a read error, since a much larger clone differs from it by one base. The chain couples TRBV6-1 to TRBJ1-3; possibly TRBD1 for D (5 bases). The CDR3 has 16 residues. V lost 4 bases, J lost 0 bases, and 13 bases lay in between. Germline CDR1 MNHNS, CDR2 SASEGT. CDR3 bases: TGTGCCAGCAGTGTTTGGGGGGTCCCCTCTGGAAACACCATATATTTT. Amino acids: CASSVWGVPSGNTIYF.

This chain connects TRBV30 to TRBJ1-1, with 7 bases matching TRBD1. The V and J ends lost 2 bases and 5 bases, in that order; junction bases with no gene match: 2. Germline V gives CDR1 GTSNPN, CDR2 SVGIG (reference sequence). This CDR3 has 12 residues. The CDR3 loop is CAWSHRGTEAFF. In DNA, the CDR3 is TGTGCCTGGAGTCACAGGGGAACTGAAGCTTTCTTT.

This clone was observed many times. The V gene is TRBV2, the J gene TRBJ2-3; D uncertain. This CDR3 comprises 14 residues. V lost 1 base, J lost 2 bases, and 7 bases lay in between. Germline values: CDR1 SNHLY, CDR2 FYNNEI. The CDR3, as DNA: TGTGCCAGCAGTGAAGACAAGTACACAGATACGCAGTATTTT. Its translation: CASSEDKYTDTQYF.

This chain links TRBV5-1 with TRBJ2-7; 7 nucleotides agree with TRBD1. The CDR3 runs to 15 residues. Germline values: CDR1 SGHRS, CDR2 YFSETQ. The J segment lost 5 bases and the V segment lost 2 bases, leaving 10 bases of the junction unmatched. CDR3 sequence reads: CASSFRWDSRDEQYF. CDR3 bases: TGCGCCAGCAGCTTTCGATGGGACAGTAGGGACGAGCAGTACTTC.

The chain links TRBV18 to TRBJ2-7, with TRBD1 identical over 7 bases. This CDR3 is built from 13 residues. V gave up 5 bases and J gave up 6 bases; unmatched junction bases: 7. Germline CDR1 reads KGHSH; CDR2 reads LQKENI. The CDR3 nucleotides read TGTGCCAGCTCAATACAGGGGACCTCCGAGCAGTACTTC. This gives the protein CASSIQGTSEQYF. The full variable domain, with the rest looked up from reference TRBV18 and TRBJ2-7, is NAGVMQNPRHLVRRRGQEARLRCSPMKGHSHVYWYRQLPEEGLKFMVYLQKENIIDESGMPKERFSAEFPKEGPSILRIQQVVRGDSAAYFCASSIQGTSEQYFGPGTRLTVT.

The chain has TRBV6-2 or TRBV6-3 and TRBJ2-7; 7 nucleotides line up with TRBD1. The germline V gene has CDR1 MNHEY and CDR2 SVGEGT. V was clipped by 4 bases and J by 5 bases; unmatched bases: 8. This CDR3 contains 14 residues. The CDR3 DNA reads TGTGCCAGCAGTTCCCCGAACAGGGGCCACGAGCAGTACTTC. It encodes CASSSPNRGHEQYF.

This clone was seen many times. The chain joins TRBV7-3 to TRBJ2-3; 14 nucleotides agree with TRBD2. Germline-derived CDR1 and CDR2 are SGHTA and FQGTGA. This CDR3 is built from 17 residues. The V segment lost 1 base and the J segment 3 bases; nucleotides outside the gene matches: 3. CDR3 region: CASSLMGTSGRTDTQYF. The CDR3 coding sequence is TGTGCCAGCAGCTTAATGGGGACTAGCGGGAGAACAGATACGCAGTATTTT.

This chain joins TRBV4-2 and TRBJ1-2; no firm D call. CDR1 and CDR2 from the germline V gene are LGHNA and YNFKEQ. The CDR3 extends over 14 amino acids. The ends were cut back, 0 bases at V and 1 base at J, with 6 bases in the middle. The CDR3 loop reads CASSQDDVNYGYTF. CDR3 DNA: TGTGCCAGCAGCCAAGATGACGTTAACTATGGCTACACCTTC.

In DNA, the CDR3 is TGTGCCAGCAGCGTATCCGGTAGCGGGAGCTTCTACGAGCAGTACTTC. Its translation is CASSVSGSGSFYEQYF. The rearrangement links TRBV9 to TRBJ2-7, with 9 bases fitting TRBD2. Unmatched junction bases numbered 8, after V lost 1 base and J lost 3 bases. This CDR3 contains 16 residues. Germline CDR1 is SGDLS and CDR2 is YYNGEE.

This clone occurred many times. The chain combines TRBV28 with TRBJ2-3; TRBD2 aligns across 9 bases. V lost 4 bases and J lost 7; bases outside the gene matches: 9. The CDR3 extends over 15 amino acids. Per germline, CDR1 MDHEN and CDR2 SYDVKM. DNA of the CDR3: TGTGCCAGCAGTTCTTTGCGGGAGGGCCTAAATACGCAGTATTTT. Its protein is CASSSLREGLNTQYF.

For the CDR3, the DNA is TGTGCCAGCAGCTTATACCAAGGTGGGGCCAACGTCCTGACTTTC. Its translation: CASSLYQGGANVLTF. The J gene is TRBJ2-6, the V gene TRBV7-7; D ambiguous. CDR1 is SSHAT and CDR2 is FNYEAQ in the germline V gene (reference sequence). Trimming stripped 2 bases from V and 3 bases from J, with 8 bases between. The CDR3 is made up of 15 amino acids.

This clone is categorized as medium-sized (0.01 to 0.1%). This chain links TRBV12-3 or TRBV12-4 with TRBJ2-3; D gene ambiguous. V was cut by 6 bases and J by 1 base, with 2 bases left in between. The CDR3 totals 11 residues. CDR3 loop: CASRRTDTQYF. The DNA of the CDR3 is TGTGCCAGCAGACGCACAGATACGCAGTATTTT.

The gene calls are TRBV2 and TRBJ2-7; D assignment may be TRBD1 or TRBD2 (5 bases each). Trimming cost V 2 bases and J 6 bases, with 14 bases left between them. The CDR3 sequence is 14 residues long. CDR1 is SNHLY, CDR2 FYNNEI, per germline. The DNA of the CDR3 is TGTGCCAGCAGTGAACGTCGACAGAGGGGCGAGCAGTACTTC. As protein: CASSERRQRGEQYF.